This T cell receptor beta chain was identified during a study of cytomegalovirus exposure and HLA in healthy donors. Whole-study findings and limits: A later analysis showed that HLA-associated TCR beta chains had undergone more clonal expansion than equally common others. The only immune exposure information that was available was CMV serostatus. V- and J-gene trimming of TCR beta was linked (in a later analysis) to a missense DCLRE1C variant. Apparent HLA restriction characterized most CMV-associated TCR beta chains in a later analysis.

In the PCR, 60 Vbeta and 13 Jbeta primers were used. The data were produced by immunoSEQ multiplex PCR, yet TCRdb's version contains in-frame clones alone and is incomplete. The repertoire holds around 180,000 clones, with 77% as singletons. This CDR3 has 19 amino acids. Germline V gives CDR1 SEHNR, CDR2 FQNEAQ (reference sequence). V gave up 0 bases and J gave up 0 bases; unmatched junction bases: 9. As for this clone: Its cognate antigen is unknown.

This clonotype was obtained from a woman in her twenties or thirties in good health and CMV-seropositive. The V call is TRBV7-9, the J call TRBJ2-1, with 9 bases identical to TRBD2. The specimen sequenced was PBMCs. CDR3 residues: CASSLAASGKGSSYNEQFF. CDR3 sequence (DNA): TGTGCCAGCAGCTTAGCGGCTAGCGGGAAAGGGAGCTCCTACAATGAGCAGTTCTTC.